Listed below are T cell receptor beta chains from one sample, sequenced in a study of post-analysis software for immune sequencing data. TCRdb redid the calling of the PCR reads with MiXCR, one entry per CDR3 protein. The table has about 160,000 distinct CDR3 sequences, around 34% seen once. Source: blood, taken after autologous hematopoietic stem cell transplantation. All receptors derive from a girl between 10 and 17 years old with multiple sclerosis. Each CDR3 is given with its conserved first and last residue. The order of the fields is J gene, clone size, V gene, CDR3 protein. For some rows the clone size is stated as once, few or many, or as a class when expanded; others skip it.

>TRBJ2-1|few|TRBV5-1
CASRTGTSAYNEQFF
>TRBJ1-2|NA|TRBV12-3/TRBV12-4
CASSFTGAPYGYTF
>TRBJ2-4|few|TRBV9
CASSDPIAASAKNIQYF
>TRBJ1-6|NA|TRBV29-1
CSVRLSDNSPLHF
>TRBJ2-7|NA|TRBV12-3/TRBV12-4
CASSLGQPYEQYF
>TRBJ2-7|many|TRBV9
CASSPAGGLRDEQYF
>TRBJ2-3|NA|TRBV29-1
CSVGAREGTDMQYF
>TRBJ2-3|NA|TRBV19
CASSPGTGTEDTQYF
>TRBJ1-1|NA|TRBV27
CASSLSMGGGTEAFF
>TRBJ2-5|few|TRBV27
CASSFRTGWGETQYF
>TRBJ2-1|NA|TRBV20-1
CSARFPGLATYNEQFF
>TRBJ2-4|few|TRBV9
CASSGTGRDIQYF
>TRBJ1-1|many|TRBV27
CASSTTENTEAFF
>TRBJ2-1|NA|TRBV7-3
CASSSPGLRNEQFF
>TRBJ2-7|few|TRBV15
CATSRGLGGINEQYF
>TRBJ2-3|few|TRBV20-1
CSARVALSGRPTDTQYF
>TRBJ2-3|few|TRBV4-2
CASSQDPGPRGADTQYF
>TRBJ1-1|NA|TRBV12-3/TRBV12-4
CASSLVGWPFGGTEAFF
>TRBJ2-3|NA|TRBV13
CASSSRDTQYF
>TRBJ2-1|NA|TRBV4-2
CASSPGGLHHNEQFF
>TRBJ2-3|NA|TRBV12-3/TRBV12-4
CASSLAASGGASTDTQYF
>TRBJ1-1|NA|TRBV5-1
CASSLVTNTEAFF
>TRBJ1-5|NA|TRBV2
CASSEALREAYSNQPQHF
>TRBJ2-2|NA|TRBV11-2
CASSLAQRTGELFF
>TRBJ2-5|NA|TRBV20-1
CSAPRGHSFETQYF
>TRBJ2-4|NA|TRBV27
CASSSQGAKNIQYF
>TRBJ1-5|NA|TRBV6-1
CASSEGSGGYQPQHF
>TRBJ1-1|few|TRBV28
CASRPNRGRAMNTEAFF
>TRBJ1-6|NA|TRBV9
CTSSVDTANSPLHF
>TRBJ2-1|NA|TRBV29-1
CSVGRTGTLADIAGGEQFF
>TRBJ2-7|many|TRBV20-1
CSAAHRDPYEQYF
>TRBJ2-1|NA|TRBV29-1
CSVRFGLALDEQFF
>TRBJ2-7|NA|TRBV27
CASSPHRHEQYF
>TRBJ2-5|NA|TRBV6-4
CASSDSMSHREKETQYF
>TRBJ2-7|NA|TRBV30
CAWSVRTDEQYF
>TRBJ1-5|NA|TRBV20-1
CSAREMTGTQPQHF
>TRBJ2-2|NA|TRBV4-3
CASSRRGGSGELFF
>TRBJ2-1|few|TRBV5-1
CASSWKLSGIYEQFF
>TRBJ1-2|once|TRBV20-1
CSARPMTGMTWGGYTF
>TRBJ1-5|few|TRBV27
CATLPAGAQNHQPQHF
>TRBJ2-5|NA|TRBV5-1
CASSLVPGESQETQYF
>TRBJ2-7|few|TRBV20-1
CSARSSSYEQYF